A single sample is the source of the 18 T cell receptor beta chains below, sequenced in a study of T-cell memory formation after mild COVID-19. In TCRdb, the 5' RACE reads were re-called with MiXCR into one record per CDR3 protein. The sample carries about 470,000 distinct CDR3 sequences, around 27% recorded once. The material sequenced was PBMCs or a T cell subset sorted from them (not recorded which). These receptors all stem from an adult woman who had mild COVID-19 (a few samples of this study predate the infection). Cell type and time point are not known.

Only a few counts were recorded for this clonotype. The CDR3 DNA sequence: TGTGCCAGCAGCTTAGTAAATGCAGGGGCAGCTTTCTTT. Translating it yields CASSLVNAGAAFF. The J gene is TRBJ1-1, the V gene TRBV7-2; a possible D gene is TRBD1 (6 bases). Germline V lookup: CDR1 SGHTA, CDR2 FQGNSA. The CDR3 runs 13 residues. Trimming shortened V by 1 base and J by 10 bases, and 13 bases separated the two germline ends. Using reference TRBV7-2 and TRBJ1-1 for the parts outside the CDR3, the full variable domain is GAGVSQSPSNKVTEKGKDVELRCDPISGHTALYWYRQSLGQGLEFLIYFQGNSAPDKSGLPSDRFSAERTGGSVSTLTIQRTQQEDSAVYLCASSLVNAGAAFFGQGTRLTVV.

V usage is TRBV29-1 and J usage is TRBJ2-7, with 10 bases aligning to TRBD2. Germline lookup yields CDR1 SQVTM and CDR2 ANQGSEA. The CDR3 consists of 18 residues. V lost 0 bases, J lost 0 bases, and 11 bases stayed unmatched. Written as DNA, the CDR3 is TGCAGCGTTGAAGATCGGCCGACTAGCGGGTCTAGCTCCTACGAGCAGTACTTC. This codes for CSVEDRPTSGSSSYEQYF.

This clonotype was observed many times. This sequence joins TRBV6-4 and TRBJ2-1, with 12 positions matching TRBD2. The CDR3 runs 13 residues. Per germline, CDR1 MRHNA and CDR2 SNTAGT. Germline trimming cut 6 bases from V and 10 bases from J; bases unmatched to any gene: 4. CDR3 sequence reads: CASSAGTSGEQFF. The CDR3 region has the DNA TGTGCCAGCAGCGCCGGGACTAGCGGGGAGCAGTTCTTC.

This clonotype has just a few counts. This chain links TRBV29-1 with TRBJ2-3; D remains ambiguous. Germline values: CDR1 SQVTM, CDR2 ANQGSEA. Trimming cost V 1 base and J 0 bases, with 8 bases left between them. The length of the CDR3 is 14 residues. CDR3 nucleotide sequence: TGCAGCGTTGAAGGGATGCGGAGCACAGATACGCAGTATTTT. This translates into CSVEGMRSTDTQYF.

This chain joins TRBV12-3 or TRBV12-4 and TRBJ2-1, with 7 bases aligning to TRBD1. The V gene end was trimmed by 2 bases and the J gene end by 7 bases; junction bases not matched to a gene: 8. This CDR3 is built from 15 residues. The CDR3 nucleotides read TGTGCCAGCAGTTTAATGGCAGGGGGAGAAAATGAGCAGTTCTTC. Its protein is CASSLMAGGENEQFF.

The chain employs TRBV24-1 and TRBJ2-1, with 8 positions matching TRBD2. The length of the CDR3 is 18 residues. Looked up from germline, CDR1 is KGHDR and CDR2 is SFDVKD. J gave up 7 bases and V 4 bases, and 17 bases lay outside the gene matches. This chain's CDR3 is CATSDPPGGSGRSNEQFF. The DNA of the CDR3 is TGTGCCACCAGTGACCCACCCGGAGGGAGCGGGAGAAGTAATGAGCAGTTCTTC.

The chain uses TRBV23-1 and TRBJ2-3; no definite D call. TRBV23-1 qualifies as an ORF whose function is uncertain. The CDR3 is made up of 16 amino acids. V lost 7 bases to trimming and J lost 0 bases, with 17 bases between them. The DNA for the CDR3 is TGCGCCAGCAATCCCTTCCCGGTCTCTAGCACAGATACGCAGTATTTT. Translation gives CASNPFPVSSTDTQYF.

The chain joins TRBV3-1 to TRBJ2-7; D unclear. Trimming stripped 3 bases from V and 3 bases from J, with 24 bases between. CDR1 is LGHDT, CDR2 YNNKEL, per germline (reference sequence). The CDR3 has 18 amino acids. The CDR3 loop is CASSHRPWPSFRLYEQYF. CDR3 coding DNA: TGTGCCAGCAGCCACCGTCCGTGGCCCTCCTTTCGCCTCTACGAGCAGTACTTC.

This chain uses TRBV7-2 with TRBJ2-5, with 7 bases identical to TRBD2. The CDR3 sequence is 18 residues long. The V gene's germline CDR1 is SGHTA and CDR2 FQGNSA. The J segment lost 4 bases and the V segment lost 0 bases, leaving 14 bases of the junction unmatched. The CDR3 nucleotides are TGTGCCAGCAGCTTAGCCCTACGCCTAGCGGAGGCGGGAGAGACCCAGTACTTC. It codes for CASSLALRLAEAGETQYF.

This clonotype was counted between two and nine times. The chain recombines TRBV15 with TRBJ1-1; D remains ambiguous. The CDR3 spans 12 residues. Germline values: CDR1 LNHNV, CDR2 YYDKDF (reference sequence). V dropped 1 base and J dropped 7 bases, with 7 bases sitting between them. DNA of the CDR3: TGTGCCACCAGCAGAGTGGGGTTTGAAGCTTTCTTT. Translated: CATSRVGFEAFF.

This chain uses TRBV12-3 or TRBV12-4 with TRBJ1-5; 7 bases are shared with TRBD1. J gave up 2 bases and V 3 bases, and 4 bases lay outside the gene matches. The CDR3 spans 15 residues. In DNA, the CDR3 is TGTGCCAGCAGTTTCGCAGGGGGGGGCAATCAGCCCCAGCATTTT. Translation: CASSFAGGGNQPQHF.

The CDR3 spells CASGFPGQGSALHF. The CDR3 DNA is TGTGCCAGCGGGTTTCCGGGACAGGGAAGTGCCCTCCACTTT. This rearrangement joins TRBV12-3 or TRBV12-4 to TRBJ1-6; 9 bases fit TRBD1. The junction had 13 bases not matched to a gene; V was cut back by 8 bases and J by 14 bases. The CDR3 has 14 amino acids.

V is TRBV5-1 and J is TRBJ2-3, with 8 bases aligning to TRBD2. Germline V gene lookup returns CDR1 SGHRS and CDR2 YFSETQ. The CDR3 contains 16 residues. The trim removed 0 bases at V and 5 bases at J, leaving 8 bases unmatched. CDR3 in DNA: TGCGCCAGCAGCTTGGTCCAGCGGGGGTCGCAAGATACGCAGTATTTT. It codes for CASSLVQRGSQDTQYF.

V is TRBV7-3 and J is TRBJ2-3; possible D gene TRBD2, 5 bases. The CDR3 covers 15 residues. The V end lost 0 bases, the J end lost 5 bases, and 12 bases lay between the germline ends. The germline gives CDR1 SGHTA, CDR2 FQGTGA. CDR3 nucleotides: TGTGCCAGCAGCTTAACTAGCGCACATAGAGATACGCAGTATTTT. Encoded protein: CASSLTSAHRDTQYF.

This clonotype was found many times. The rearrangement joins TRBV5-1 to TRBJ1-1; D remains ambiguous. The V gene lost 1 base and the J gene lost 0 bases, with 4 bases spanning the gap. In germline, CDR1 is SGHRS, CDR2 YFSETQ. There are 13 residues in the CDR3. The CDR3 here is CASSLKMNTEAFF. In DNA form, the CDR3 reads TGCGCCAGCAGCTTGAAGATGAACACTGAAGCTTTCTTT.

This clonotype occurred once. Germline and junction disagree at one end, which may indicate a read error. The chain combines TRBV12-3 or TRBV12-4 with TRBJ2-6, with D perhaps matching TRBD1 or TRBD2 (5 bases each). The CDR3 loop spans 14 amino acids. CDR3 nucleotide sequence: TGTTCCAGCAGACGGGACGCTGGGGCCAACGTCCTGACTTTC. Translation: CSSRRDAGANVLTF.

This clonotype has only a few counts. This chain uses TRBV20-1 with TRBJ1-2, with D unclear. The CDR3 spans 15 residues. Between the trimmed V and J ends, which lost 5 bases and 3 bases, there was a span of 19 bases. Germline loops: CDR1 DFQATT, CDR2 SNEGSKA (reference sequence). CDR3 bases: TGCAGTGCTCGGGCCCTACGCGGCATTGACTATGGCTACACCTTC. As protein: CSARALRGIDYGYTF.

This clonotype was seen a few times. The gene calls are TRBV6-2 or TRBV6-3 and TRBJ2-1; 12 positions agree with TRBD1. The CDR3 has 20 amino acids. Germline CDR1 MNHEY, CDR2 SVGEGT. Trimming took 7 bases from V and 0 from J; bases not matched to a gene: 16. This CDR3 is CASNTGTGGIGGSSYNEQFF. The CDR3 DNA reads TGTGCCAGCAATACCGGGACAGGGGGCATTGGCGGGAGCTCCTACAATGAGCAGTTCTTC.